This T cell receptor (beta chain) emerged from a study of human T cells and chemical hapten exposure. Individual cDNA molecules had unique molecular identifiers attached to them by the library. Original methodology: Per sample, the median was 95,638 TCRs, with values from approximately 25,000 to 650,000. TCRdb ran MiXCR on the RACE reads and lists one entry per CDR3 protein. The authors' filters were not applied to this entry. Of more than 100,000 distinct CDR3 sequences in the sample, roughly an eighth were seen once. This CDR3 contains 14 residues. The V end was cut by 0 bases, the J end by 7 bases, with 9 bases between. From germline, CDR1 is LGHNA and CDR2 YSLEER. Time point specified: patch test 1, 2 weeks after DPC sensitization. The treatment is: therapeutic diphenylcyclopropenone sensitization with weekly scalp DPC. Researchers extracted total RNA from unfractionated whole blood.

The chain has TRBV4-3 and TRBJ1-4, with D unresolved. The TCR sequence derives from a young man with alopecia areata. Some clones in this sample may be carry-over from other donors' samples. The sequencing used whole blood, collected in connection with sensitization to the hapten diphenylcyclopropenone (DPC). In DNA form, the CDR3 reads TGCGCCAGCAGCCAAGAGCCCGGAGGTGAAAAACTGTTTTTT. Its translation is CASSQEPGGEKLFF.